The entry that follows covers one T cell receptor beta chain sequence. Its specificity is not known. In germline, CDR1 is KGHSH, CDR2 LQKENI. CDR3 length: 13 residues. Trimming pared 0 bases from V and 13 bases from J, leaving 13 bases between. Patients were excluded for uncontrolled infection, other autoimmune disease, pregnancy or lactation. From roughly 9.2 ml of fresh peripheral blood, PBMCs were isolated. The sample belongs to a study of T cells in Graves' hyperthyroidism and ophthalmopathy. RNA transcripts provided the source from which TCR beta CDR3 regions were amplified. Initially, a first-round RT-PCR of the TCR CDR3 employed the HTBI primer set. MiXCR, run by TCRdb on the multiplex PCR reads, gives a single entry per CDR3 protein. The sample holds about half a million distinct CDR3 sequences, roughly 24% seen once. Findings and caveats of the study: Researchers report that a 13 V-J model separated ophthalmopathy from stable hyperthyroidism.

This chain links TRBV18 with TRBJ1-5; D might be TRBD1 (5 bases). The sequence was obtained from a woman in her twenties or thirties with Graves' ophthalmopathy. Sequences were obtained from blood. For the CDR3, the DNA is TGTGCCAGCTCACCACCGGGGGACGGAGGGCAGCATTTT. Amino acid sequence: CASSPPGDGGQHF.